This TCR beta chain is from a study of blood T cells in healthy people across ages. This clonotype showed up just a few times. Trimming took 4 bases from V and 2 from J, leaving 11 bases between them. Germline loops: CDR1 SEHNR, CDR2 FQNEAQ (reference sequence). CDR3 length equals 14 residues. Together with a sample-barcoded 5' primer, a J-beta primer mix was included in a second PCR lasting about 6 to 11 cycles. Each CDR3 protein gets one entry after TCRdb re-called the 5' RACE reads with MiXCR. Here the sample spans about 1.5 million distinct CDR3 sequences, roughly 40% being singletons. Sequencing used blood. This sequence was found in a woman between 18 and 30 years old in good health. The chain employs TRBV7-9 and TRBJ2-5, with no clear D. The CDR3 here is CASSSDGDQETQYF. The CDR3 DNA sequence: TGTGCCAGCAGCTCGGACGGTGATCAAGAGACCCAGTACTTC.